This T cell receptor beta chain comes out of a study of Ad26.COV2.S vaccination and SARS-CoV-2 variants. Only in-frame clones appear in the TCRdb table, and some are missing; sequencing was by immunoSEQ multiplex PCR. Seen here are roughly 450,000 clones, more than 80% observed once, and the top ten hold 12%. This CDR3 comprises 19 residues. Germline-derived CDR1 and CDR2 are SGHAT and FQNNGV. Deletions cut 6 bases from V and 2 bases from J, with 27 bases between. Treatment given: roughly 20 received Ad26.COV2.S at low or high dose, single or two shots; roughly 5 received placebo; per-sample allocation not given. Sampling occurred on day 63 after the first vaccine or placebo injection. About this clone: The antigen remains undetermined.

Study findings and constraints: Participants given vaccine showed non-spike TCR breadth similar to that of placebo recipients.

V usage is TRBV11-2 and J usage is TRBJ2-3; D perhaps matches TRBD2 (6 bases). Here the sequenced sample was peripheral blood, taken in a trial of Ad26.COV2.S vaccine versus placebo. This TCR was sampled from a person between 18 and 60 years old who received the Ad26.COV2.S COVID-19 vaccine or a placebo. DNA for the CDR3: TGTGCCAGCAGTAATAATAATCACCGGGTTAGCGGAAACACAGATACGCAGTATTTT. This translates into CASSNNNHRVSGNTDTQYF.